These 24 T cell receptor beta chains originate from one sample sequenced in a study of CXCR3-negative and CXCR3-positive naive CD8 T cells. The TRB cDNA libraries were prepared by 5' RACE with UMI labels. From the 5' RACE reads, TCRdb lists one entry per CDR3 protein and no DNA. The sample has about 130,000 distinct CDR3 sequences. The sample taken for sequencing was naive CXCR3- CD8+ T cells from blood. Subset indicated: CD45RO-CCR7+CD27+CD95- naive CD8+ T cells lacking CXCR3 (TNR3-). The receptors were sampled from a human donor in good health. Some clones in this sample may be carry-over from other donors' samples.

CDR3 loop: CASSLATATYEQYF. The gene calls are TRBV5-6 and TRBJ2-7. The CDR3 spans 14 residues. CDR1 is SGHDT, CDR2 YYEEEE, per germline.

The chain is built from TRBV28 and TRBJ2-5; TCRdb calls TRBD2, which cannot be checked without DNA. The CDR3 is made up of 13 amino acids. Germline V gene data show CDR1 as MDHEN and CDR2 as SYDVKM. The CDR3 spells CASRELGAETQYF.

The rearrangement links TRBV12-2 to TRBJ2-7; absent DNA, TCRdb's TRBD2 call cannot be checked. TRBV12-2 corresponds to a pseudogene. This CDR3 spans 19 amino acids. The CDR3 loop reads CASRLAPTGTSGSIYEQYF.

The gene calls are TRBV5-5 and TRBJ2-7; TCRdb's D call of TRBD2 is untestable without DNA. The CDR3 has 15 residues. CDR1 SGHKS and CDR2 YYEKEE come from the germline V gene (reference sequence). CDR3 sequence reads: CASSPGTSRPYEQYF.

The gene calls are TRBV29-1 and TRBJ2-7; without DNA, the TCRdb call of TRBD2 cannot be checked. This CDR3 region has 12 residues. The germline V gene encodes CDR1 SQVTM and CDR2 ANQGSEA. This chain's CDR3 is CSVVGLSYEQYF.

The chain couples TRBV5-1 to TRBJ2-7; the D call from TCRdb, TRBD2, cannot be confirmed without DNA. This CDR3 is 15 amino acids long. In germline, CDR1 is SGHRS, CDR2 YFSETQ. CDR3 protein: CASSLLAGPGYEQYF.

The chain has TRBV6-2 or TRBV6-3 and TRBJ2-7. Looked up from germline, CDR1 is MNHEY and CDR2 is SVGEGT. The CDR3 sequence is 11 residues long. The CDR3 here is CASGLLYEQYF.

The genes are TRBV7-3 and TRBJ2-2; TCRdb selects TRBD2, and the lack of DNA leaves this call unchecked. This CDR3 region has 18 residues. Germline V CDR1 and CDR2: SGHTA, FQGTGA. The CDR3 region is CASSWGFRPSGNTGELFF.

The CDR3 loop reads CASSLAPGRDDTEAFF. The chain links TRBV12-3 or TRBV12-4 to TRBJ1-1. CDR3 length: 16 amino acids.

The chain couples TRBV3-1 to TRBJ2-7; without DNA, the TCRdb call of TRBD2 cannot be checked. CDR3 size: 18 residues. The germline gives CDR1 LGHDT, CDR2 YNNKEL (reference sequence). This CDR3 reads CASSQEKLGLARGDEQYF.

The gene calls are TRBV25-1 and TRBJ2-7; the TRBD1 assignment by TCRdb is unverifiable without DNA. The germline V gene has CDR1 MGHDK and CDR2 SYGVNS. The CDR3 spans 13 residues. CDR3 in amino acids: CTSRRWGEDEQYF.

The chain uses TRBV9 and TRBJ2-2; the D call from TCRdb, TRBD1, cannot be confirmed without DNA. Looked up from germline, CDR1 is SGDLS and CDR2 is YYNGEE. This CDR3 has 16 amino acids. CDR3: CASSKWTGAKIGELFF.

The rearrangement links TRBV7-9 to TRBJ2-3; TCRdb indicates TRBD2, and absent DNA this call remains unverified. CDR1 SEHNR and CDR2 FQNEAQ come from the germline V gene (reference sequence). The length of the CDR3 is 16 residues. This CDR3 reads CASSLLSGGRTDTQYF.

V gene TRBV7-2 combines with J gene TRBJ2-7; TCRdb indicates TRBD1, and absent DNA this call remains unverified. The CDR3 length is 15 residues. CDR1 SGHTA and CDR2 FQGNSA come from the germline V gene. The CDR3 loop reads CASSSQGGGPYEQYF.

This chain joins TRBV29-1 and TRBJ2-7. The CDR3 runs 13 residues. CDR1 is SQVTM, CDR2 ANQGSEA, per germline. CDR3: CSVVSTSSYEQYF.

This chain uses TRBV5-6 with TRBJ2-1; lacking DNA, the TRBD2 call made by TCRdb goes unchecked. This CDR3 region has 15 residues. Germline V gene lookup returns CDR1 SGHDT and CDR2 YYEEEE. The CDR3 spells CASSPLPGGPDEQFF.

V and J are TRBV29-1 and TRBJ1-5. Germline V gene lookup returns CDR1 SQVTM and CDR2 ANQGSEA. The CDR3 sequence is 13 residues long. CDR3 residues: CSVVSGEGRPQHF.

This rearrangement joins TRBV7-6 to TRBJ2-5; absent DNA, TCRdb's TRBD2 call cannot be checked. The CDR3 totals 15 residues. Germline V gene sequence: CDR1 SGHVS, CDR2 FNYEAQ. CDR3 sequence reads: CASSLVAGGPETQYF.

The V gene is TRBV15, the J gene TRBJ2-2; the TCRdb D gene call, TRBD1, has no DNA to confirm it. The length of the CDR3 is 17 residues. Germline CDR1 is LNHNV and CDR2 is YYDKDF (reference sequence). The CDR3 sequence: CATAWGADRGSTGELFF.

The chain joins TRBV3-1 to TRBJ2-2; TCRdb calls TRBD2, which cannot be checked without DNA. This CDR3 has 16 residues. Germline CDR1 LGHDT, CDR2 YNNKEL (reference sequence). This chain's CDR3 is CASSQDPGGGTGELFF.

This sequence joins TRBV5-1 and TRBJ1-1; the TCRdb call, TRBD1, lacks DNA for checking. CDR1 SGHRS and CDR2 YFSETQ come from the germline V gene. The CDR3 has 11 residues. This CDR3 reads CASSLGQGAFF.

The chain is built from TRBV19 and TRBJ2-3; the D gene TCRdb calls, TRBD2, cannot be checked with no DNA. The CDR3 runs 15 residues. Germline lookup yields CDR1 LNHDA and CDR2 SQIVND (reference sequence). The CDR3 loop is CASSIWDSLYETQYF.

This chain joins TRBV7-8 and TRBJ1-2. From germline, CDR1 is SGHVS and CDR2 FQNEAQ. The CDR3 totals 15 residues. The CDR3 reads CASSFGQPVNYGYTF. Drawing the rest from reference TRBV7-8 and TRBJ1-2, the complete variable domain is GAGVSQSPRYKVAKRGQDVALRCDPISGHVSLFWYQQALGQGPEFLTYFQNEAQLDKSGLPSDRFFAERPEGSVSTLKIQRTQQEDSAVYLCASSFGQPVNYGYTFGSGTRLTVV.

The gene calls are TRBV7-9 and TRBJ2-1; TCRdb's assignment of TRBD2 cannot be checked, as there is no DNA. CDR1 and CDR2 (germline): SEHNR, FQNEAQ (reference sequence). The CDR3 sequence is 17 residues long. This CDR3 reads CASSSTRLVRGYNEQFF.